These 9 T cell receptor beta chains came from one sample sequenced in a study of Ad26.COV2.S vaccination and SARS-CoV-2 variants. Described treatment: around 19 received Ad26.COV2.S at low or high dose, single or two shots; roughly five received placebo; per-sample allocation not given. Each sample was drawn 63 days after the first injection (of vaccine or placebo). The protocol was immunoSEQ multiplex PCR, while the TCRdb copy is restricted to in-frame clones and leaves out a portion. The sample lists about 400,000 clones, roughly 90% occurring once. This material consisted of peripheral blood, taken in a trial of Ad26.COV2.S vaccine versus placebo. These receptors were collected from a person between 18 and 59 years old who received the Ad26.COV2.S COVID-19 vaccine or a placebo.

The V and J genes are TRBV2 and TRBJ1-2; tentatively, D is TRBD1 (5 bases). This CDR3 has 13 residues. From germline, CDR1 is SNHLY and CDR2 FYNNEI. The V gene lost 1 base and the J gene lost 8 bases, with 11 bases spanning the gap. CDR3 in amino acids: CASSEVRGRGYTF. The CDR3 nucleotides read TGTGCCAGCAGTGAAGTAAGGGGCCGGGGCTACACCTTC.

The V and J genes are TRBV14 and TRBJ2-2; D possibly uses TRBD1 or TRBD2 (6 bases each). CDR1 and CDR2 (germline): SGHDN, FVKESK. The V end lost 4 bases, the J end lost 3 bases, and 12 bases lay between the germline ends. The CDR3 is made up of 15 amino acids. CDR3 nucleotides: TGTGCCAGCAGCCCGCGGGACACTCACACCGGGGAGCTGTTTTTT. It translates to CASSPRDTHTGELFF.

This clone was seen once. The V and J genes are TRBV6-2 or TRBV6-3 and TRBJ2-7, with D possibly matching TRBD2 (6 bases). Germline V gene lookup returns CDR1 MNHEY and CDR2 SVGEGT. The CDR3 spans 14 residues. The V and J ends lost 5 bases and 2 bases respectively, with 13 bases between them. CDR3 sequence (DNA): TGTGCCAGCAGTCGGGACTTCCCGACCTACGAGCAGTACTTC. It specifies CASSRDFPTYEQYF.

Comment on this clone: The sample contains more than one DNA sequence encoding this CDR3. The chain couples TRBV2 to TRBJ2-7, with a tentative D call TRBD1 (5 bases). This CDR3 comprises 12 residues. V was clipped by 3 bases and J by 2 bases, with 5 bases between them. Per germline, CDR1 SNHLY and CDR2 FYNNEI. For the CDR3, the DNA is TGTGCCAGCAGTGACAGGGCCTACGAGCAGTACTTC. It is translated as CASSDRAYEQYF.

This clone was picked up a small number of times. V is TRBV19 and J is TRBJ1-4; 9 nucleotides match TRBD1. The CDR3 has 12 residues. Per germline, CDR1 LNHDA and CDR2 SQIVND (reference sequence). The junction had 4 bases not matched to a gene; V was cut back by 11 bases and J by 6 bases. The CDR3 bases are TGTGCCCCGGACAGGGGCGATGAAAAACTGTTTTTT. This encodes CAPDRGDEKLFF. The whole variable domain, filled in from reference TRBV19 and TRBJ1-4, reads DGGITQSPKYLFRKEGQNVTLSCEQNLNHDAMYWYRQDPGQGLRLIYYSQIVNDFQKGDIAEGYSVSREKKESFPLTVTSAQKNPTAFYLCAPDRGDEKLFFGSGTQLSVL.

This chain links TRBV7-9 with TRBJ2-7; 8 bases map to TRBD1. The length of the CDR3 is 14 residues. Germline trimming cut 1 base from V and 5 bases from J; bases unmatched to any gene: 4. Per germline, CDR1 SEHNR and CDR2 FQNEAQ (reference sequence). The CDR3, as DNA: TGTGCCAGCAGCTTAGTCCAGGGGGCGAACGAGCAGTACTTC. It translates to CASSLVQGANEQYF.

The chain links TRBV2 to TRBJ2-1; D tentatively reads TRBD1 or TRBD2 (6 bases each). There are 16 residues in the CDR3. Trimming stripped 5 bases from V and 2 bases from J, with 16 bases between. Germline CDR1 reads SNHLY; CDR2 reads FYNNEI. CDR3 protein: CASSRVVGGAYNEQFF. The CDR3 region has the DNA TGTGCCAGCAGTCGCGTGGTGGGGGGCGCCTACAATGAGCAGTTCTTC.

This clone appeared once. V gene TRBV19 combines with J gene TRBJ1-2; 9 bases match TRBD1. V dropped 1 base and J dropped 7; count of bases not matched to a gene: 4. Germline-derived CDR1 and CDR2 are LNHDA and SQIVND (reference sequence). The CDR3 covers 14 residues. The CDR3 sequence is CASSIAGTGSGYTF. The CDR3 DNA sequence: TGTGCCAGTAGTATAGCCGGGACAGGGAGTGGCTACACCTTC.

This chain joins TRBV6-2 or TRBV6-3 and TRBJ1-5, with 9 bases aligning to TRBD1. V lost 2 bases and J lost 4; bases outside the gene matches: 15. The CDR3 length is 19 residues. Germline-derived CDR1 and CDR2 are MNHEY and SVGEGT. The CDR3 loop reads CASSYPGQGPIGRNQPQHF. As DNA, the CDR3 is TGTGCCAGCAGTTACCCGGGACAGGGCCCTATCGGGAGGAATCAGCCCCAGCATTTT.